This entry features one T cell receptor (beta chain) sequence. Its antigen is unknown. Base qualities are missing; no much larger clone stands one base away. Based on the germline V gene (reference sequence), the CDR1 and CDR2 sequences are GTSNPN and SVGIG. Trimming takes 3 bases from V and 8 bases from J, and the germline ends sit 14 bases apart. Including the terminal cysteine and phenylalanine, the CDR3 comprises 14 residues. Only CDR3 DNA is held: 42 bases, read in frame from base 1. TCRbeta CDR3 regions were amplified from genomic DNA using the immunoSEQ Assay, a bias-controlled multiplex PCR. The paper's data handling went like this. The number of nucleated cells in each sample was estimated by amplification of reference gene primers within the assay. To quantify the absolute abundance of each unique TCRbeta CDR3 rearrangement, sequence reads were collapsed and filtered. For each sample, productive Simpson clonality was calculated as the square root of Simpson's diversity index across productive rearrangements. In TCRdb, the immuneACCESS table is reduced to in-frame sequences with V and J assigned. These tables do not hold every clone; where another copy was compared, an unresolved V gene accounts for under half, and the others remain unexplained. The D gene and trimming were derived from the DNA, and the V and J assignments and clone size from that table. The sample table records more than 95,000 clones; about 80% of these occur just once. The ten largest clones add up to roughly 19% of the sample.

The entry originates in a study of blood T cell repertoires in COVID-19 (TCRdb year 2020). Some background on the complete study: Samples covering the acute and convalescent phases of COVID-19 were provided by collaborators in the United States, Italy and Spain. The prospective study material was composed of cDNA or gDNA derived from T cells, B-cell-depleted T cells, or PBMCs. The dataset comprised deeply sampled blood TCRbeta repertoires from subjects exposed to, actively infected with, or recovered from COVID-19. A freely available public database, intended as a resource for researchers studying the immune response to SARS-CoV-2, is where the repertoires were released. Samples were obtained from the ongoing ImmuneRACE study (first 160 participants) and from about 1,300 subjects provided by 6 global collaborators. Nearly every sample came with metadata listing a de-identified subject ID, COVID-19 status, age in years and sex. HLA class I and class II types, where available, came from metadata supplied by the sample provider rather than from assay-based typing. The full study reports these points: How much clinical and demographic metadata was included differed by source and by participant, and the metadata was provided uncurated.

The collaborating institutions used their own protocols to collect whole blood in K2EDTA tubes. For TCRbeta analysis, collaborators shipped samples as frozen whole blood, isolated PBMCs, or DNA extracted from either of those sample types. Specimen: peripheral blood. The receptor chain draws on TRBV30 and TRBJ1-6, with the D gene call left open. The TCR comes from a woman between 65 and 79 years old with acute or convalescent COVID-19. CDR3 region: CAWRSGESYSPLHF. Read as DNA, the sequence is TGTGCCTGGAGGAGTGGGGAGAGCTATTCACCCCTCCACTTT.